This T cell receptor (beta chain) emerged from a study of T cell responses to AZD1222 COVID-19 vaccine. About this clone itself: Its specificity is unknown.

Only in-frame clones appear in the TCRdb table, and some are missing; sequencing was by immunoSEQ multiplex PCR. This sample has 140,000 to 150,000 clones, with more than 85% found just once. The study's findings and limits: Repertoires were obtained solely post-peak T cell response. Across the whole spike, CD4 TCRs peaked at regions 160-218 and 743-854. Two doses of AZD1222 preceded a rise in Spike-specific TCR breadth and depth.

The source material was peripheral blood, sampled after recovery from COVID-19. This clonotype originated in an adult who had recovered from COVID-19.

The CDR3, as DNA: TGTGCCAGTAGTATAGGACTCTCCAAAAACATTCAGTACTTC. Protein sequence: CASSIGLSKNIQYF. This chain joins TRBV19 and TRBJ2-4; D not certain. Germline CDR1 LNHDA, CDR2 SQIVND (reference sequence). The CDR3 spans 14 residues. Trimming removed 1 base at V and 2 bases at J, with 6 bases between.